The 21 T cell receptor beta chains in this list originate from one sample, sequenced in a study of OX40 agonist ivuxolimab in advanced cancers. Produced via immunoSEQ multiplex PCR; TCRdb's table is partial and in-frame only. The repertoire holds 65,000 to 80,000 clones, with around nine tenths as singletons. The sample was CD4+ or CD8+ T cells sorted from blood, taken in a trial of the OX40 agonist ivuxolimab. Receptor source: an adult with an advanced solid tumor such as melanoma, head and neck, liver or kidney cancer.

V is TRBV10-3 and J is TRBJ1-5; a weak D match, TRBD1 (5 bases). Trimming took 2 bases from V and 7 from J, leaving 12 bases between them. This CDR3 is built from 14 residues. The germline gives CDR1 ENHRY, CDR2 SYGVKD. CDR3 nucleotides: TGTGCCATCAGTGAGGTCGGGGAGGGGCAGCCCCAGCATTTT. As protein: CAISEVGEGQPQHF.

The chain joins TRBV28 to TRBJ1-6; D is unresolved. The V end was cut by 6 bases, the J end by 0 bases, with 9 bases between. The CDR3 runs 15 residues. Germline CDR1 and CDR2: MDHEN and SYDVKM. The CDR3 here is CASSEHSSYNSPLHF. The CDR3, as DNA: TGTGCCAGCAGCGAGCACAGCTCCTATAATTCACCCCTCCACTTT.

This chain uses TRBV5-6 with TRBJ1-2; D ambiguous. Germline CDR1 SGHDT, CDR2 YYEEEE. The CDR3 covers 11 residues. The ends were cut back, 3 bases at V and 3 bases at J, with 3 bases in the middle. CDR3 DNA: TGTGCCAGCAGCTCGCACTATGGCTACACCTTC. As protein: CASSSHYGYTF.

The CDR3 DNA follows: TGTGCCAGCAGCATCCGGACAGGGAGGGGAATGGATACGCAGTATTTT. It translates to CASSIRTGRGMDTQYF. The rearrangement links TRBV7-2 to TRBJ2-3; D may be TRBD1 (8 bases). The V gene's germline CDR1 is SGHTA and CDR2 FQGNSA. This CDR3 spans 16 amino acids. The V gene lost 5 bases and the J gene lost 6 bases, with 21 bases spanning the gap.

In this sample, this clone turned up once. The chain joins TRBV7-2 to TRBJ2-5, with TRBD2 matching over 7 bases. The trim removed 0 bases at V and 4 bases at J, leaving 8 bases unmatched. The CDR3 has 16 residues. Germline CDR1 reads SGHTA; CDR2 reads FQGNSA. The CDR3, as DNA: TGTGCCAGCAGCTTAGCGAGGGTTGGGGGGGGAGAGACCCAGTACTTC. Its translation: CASSLARVGGGETQYF.

The chain combines TRBV6-1 with TRBJ1-2; the D is unclear. The V end lost 1 base, the J end lost 5 bases, and 5 bases lay between the germline ends. Germline V gives CDR1 MNHNS, CDR2 SASEGT. The CDR3 length is 12 residues. The CDR3 is CASSEVRYGYTF. CDR3 nucleotides: TGTGCCAGCAGTGAAGTTCGTTATGGCTACACCTTC.

This chain connects TRBV2 to TRBJ2-5, with D possibly being TRBD2 (5 bases). Between the trimmed V and J ends, which lost 2 bases and 4 bases, there was a span of 11 bases. The length of the CDR3 is 14 residues. The V gene's germline CDR1 is SNHLY and CDR2 FYNNEI. The CDR3 region is CASSEYASLETQYF. The DNA for the CDR3 is TGTGCCAGCAGTGAATACGCTAGCCTAGAGACCCAGTACTTC.

This chain links TRBV4-2 with TRBJ1-6; 11 bases agree with TRBD1. V shed 4 bases and J 8 bases; nucleotides not matched to a gene: 4. Germline V lookup: CDR1 LGHNA, CDR2 YNFKEQ. This CDR3 has 15 residues. As DNA, the CDR3 is TGTGCCAGCAGCCTTGGACAGGGGGCAGATTCACCCCTCCACTTT. It specifies CASSLGQGADSPLHF.

The rearrangement joins TRBV9 to TRBJ1-1; 7 nucleotides line up with TRBD1. Germline V gene data show CDR1 as SGDLS and CDR2 as YYNGEE. The CDR3 consists of 13 residues. The trim removed 3 bases at V and 6 bases at J, leaving 5 bases unmatched. The CDR3 DNA follows: TGTGCCAGCAGCGCGACAGGGCCGGCTGAAGCTTTCTTT. Its protein product is CASSATGPAEAFF.

CDR3 sequence: CASSLGGRDEQYF. CDR3 sequence (DNA): TGTGCCAGCAGTTTAGGGGGGAGGGACGAGCAGTACTTC. V usage is TRBV28 and J usage is TRBJ2-7; 7 nucleotides agree with TRBD2. Germline CDR1 and CDR2: MDHEN and SYDVKM. The trim removed 2 bases at V and 5 bases at J, leaving 3 bases unmatched. CDR3 length: 13 residues.

The chain links TRBV5-8 to TRBJ1-1; possible D gene TRBD1, 6 bases. V lost 0 bases, J lost 7 bases, and 22 bases lay in between. Germline V lookup: CDR1 SGHTS, CDR2 YDEGEE. CDR3 length: 17 amino acids. The CDR3 is CASSLARDTRIWSEAFF. As DNA, the CDR3 is TGTGCCAGCAGCTTGGCCAGGGACACCCGGATATGGAGTGAAGCTTTCTTT.

The genes are TRBV19 and TRBJ2-1, with 8 bases matching TRBD1. The germline gives CDR1 LNHDA, CDR2 SQIVND (reference sequence). The V gene end was trimmed by 8 bases and the J gene end by 7 bases; junction bases not matched to a gene: 10. The CDR3 loop spans 14 amino acids. In nucleotides, the CDR3 is TGTGCCAGTCGCAATCAGGGGGCGAGGAATGAGCAGTTCTTC. The encoded protein is CASRNQGARNEQFF.

The CDR3 coding sequence is TGTGCCAGCAGCGTAGTGGGGGGCGGGGAGACCCAGTACTTC. The encoded protein is CASSVVGGGETQYF. J is TRBJ2-5 and V is TRBV9, with D possibly called TRBD1 or TRBD2 (6 bases each). Germline V CDR1 and CDR2: SGDLS, YYNGEE. The CDR3 has 14 amino acids. The ends were cut back, 0 bases at V and 5 bases at J, with 11 bases in the middle.

This chain connects TRBV4-3 to TRBJ2-2; no reliable D call. The CDR3 length is 17 residues. Trimming pared 5 bases from V and 3 bases from J, leaving 19 bases between. Germline V gene data show CDR1 as LGHNA and CDR2 as YSLEER. CDR3 DNA sequence: TGCGCCAGCAGCTCCCCCTTGGGGATGGTCGACACCGGGGAGCTGTTTTTT. Amino acids: CASSSPLGMVDTGELFF.

This clone was picked up a small number of times. The chain employs TRBV7-9 and TRBJ2-1; D is undetermined. Trimming cost V 10 bases and J 8 bases, with 12 bases left between them. CDR1 and CDR2 from the germline V gene are SEHNR and FQNEAQ (reference sequence). CDR3 length equals 11 residues. Written as DNA, the CDR3 is TGTGCCACACTTTTTGGGGATGAGCAGTTCTTC. Protein: CATLFGDEQFF.

The chain links TRBV25-1 to TRBJ1-5, with D tentatively TRBD1 (6 bases). The V end was cut by 4 bases, the J end by 4 bases, with 8 bases between. CDR3 size: 13 residues. CDR1 is MGHDK, CDR2 SYGVNS, per germline. Here the CDR3 reads CASSARGNQPQHF. The DNA for the CDR3 is TGTGCCAGCAGTGCCAGGGGTAATCAGCCCCAGCATTTT.

V gene TRBV6-5 combines with J gene TRBJ2-5; weak D call: TRBD2 (6 bases). The CDR3 consists of 16 residues. Germline V gene data show CDR1 as MNHEY and CDR2 as SVGAGI. Trimming cost V 0 bases and J 5 bases, with 16 bases left between them. CDR3 coding DNA: TGTGCCAGCAGTTACTCGTTTTACGGGGGTGGTGAGACCCAGTACTTC. This sequence encodes CASSYSFYGGGETQYF.

V gene TRBV5-1 combines with J gene TRBJ1-2, with 7 bases matching TRBD1. V was pared by 4 bases and J by 3 bases, with 12 bases of the junction left unmatched. Germline V gives CDR1 SGHRS, CDR2 YFSETQ. CDR3 length: 16 residues. CDR3 loop: CASSLAGGAVDYGYTF. CDR3 nucleotides: TGCGCCAGCAGCCTGGCAGGGGGGGCGGTCGACTATGGCTACACCTTC.

The V gene is TRBV21-1, the J gene TRBJ2-3; whether TRBD2, the table's D call, matches the DNA was not checked. TRBV21-1 is designated a pseudogene. This CDR3 comprises 18 residues. The CDR3 DNA reads TGTGCCAGCAGCAAAGTCGGGAGAAGAATGAGGGAGACAGATACGCAGTATTTT. Amino acids: CASSKVGRRMRETDTQYF.

This clone was observed a single time. The rearrangement links TRBV27 to TRBJ1-2; TRBD1 is a possible D gene (6 bases). CDR1 and CDR2 (germline): MNHEY, SMNVEV (reference sequence). Deletions cut 5 bases from V and 8 bases from J, with 15 bases between. This CDR3 contains 13 residues. The CDR3 here is CASSQQGSWGYTF. The CDR3 coding sequence is TGTGCCAGCAGTCAACAGGGATCGTGGGGCTACACCTTC.

This chain joins TRBV5-1 and TRBJ1-1, with 8 bases matching TRBD1. V lost 2 bases and J lost 0; bases outside the gene matches: 3. Germline V gene data show CDR1 as SGHRS and CDR2 as YFSETQ. CDR3 length equals 15 residues. The CDR3 region has the DNA TGCGCCAGCAGCTTTGGGACAGGCTTGAACACTGAAGCTTTCTTT. Protein product: CASSFGTGLNTEAFF.